The rows below give T cell receptor beta chains drawn from one sample of a study of T cell changes during pregnancy in multiple sclerosis. Some clones are missing from TCRdb's copy, which holds only in-frame ones; the method was immunoSEQ multiplex PCR. The sample shows 50,000 to 65,000 clones, around nine tenths of them seen only once. This specimen was peripheral blood, taken in the first trimester of pregnancy. Source of these receptors: a female donor in good health, enrolled as a control in a pregnancy study. Both conserved end residues are part of each CDR3. The D gene is left open where the match is weak. Size tells how often a clone was seen (once, few, many) or the class of an expanded clone, and some rows leave it out.

TRBJ2-7,TRBD2,once,TRBV5-1,TGCGCCAGCAGCCGTAGACTAGCGGGATCAATCGACGAGCAGTACTTC,CASSRRLAGSIDEQYF
TRBJ2-3,NA,NA,TRBV28,TGTGCCAGCAGTTTATCCGGGATTAGCACAGATACGCAGTATTTT,CASSLSGISTDTQYF
TRBJ1-4,NA,NA,TRBV16,TGTGCCAGCAGCTCTGGGAGCCTCAGACTGTTTTTT,CASSSGSLRLFF
TRBJ2-1,TRBD2,NA,TRBV5-1,TGCGCCAGCAGCTTGGGGATAGCGGGAGGTCATGAGCAGTTCTTC,CASSLGIAGGHEQFF
TRBJ2-1,TRBD2,once,TRBV18,TGTGCCAGCTCACCCAATGCGGGAGGCTACAATGAGCAGTTCTTC,CASSPNAGGYNEQFF
TRBJ2-1,TRBD2,NA,TRBV5-1,TGCGCCAGCAGCTTGGACCCTAGCGGGAGCGCCAGCTCCTACAATGAGCAGTTCTTC,CASSLDPSGSASSYNEQFF
TRBJ1-1,NA,NA,TRBV19,TGTGCCAGTAGTGGACAGCCGAACACTGAAGCTTTCTTT,CASSGQPNTEAFF
TRBJ2-5,TRBD1,NA,TRBV5-1,TGCGCCAGCAGCGACCAAAGACAGGGGGCGATCGAGACCCAGTACTTC,CASSDQRQGAIETQYF
TRBJ1-5,NA,NA,TRBV4-1,TGCGCCAGCAGCCAAGAAGGGGGTAGGAATGTCTATCAGCCCCAGCATTTT,CASSQEGGRNVYQPQHF
TRBJ1-2,NA,NA,TRBV6-5,TGTGCCAGCAGTTACTCGAGCGGGGGTAACTATGGCTACACCTTC,CASSYSSGGNYGYTF